Presented here are 17 T cell receptor beta chains from one specimen sequenced in a study of cytomegalovirus exposure and HLA in healthy donors. The PCR was carried out with 60 Vbeta primers and 13 Jbeta primers. TCRdb's copy holds only in-frame clones and misses some; the assay was immunoSEQ multiplex PCR. This sample has about 160,000 clones, with around 80% found just once. Material for sequencing was PBMCs. Receptor source: a man aged 35 to 55 in good health and CMV-seronegative.

The chain's CDR3 is CASSVSSRGTGSGHEQYF. In DNA form, the CDR3 reads TGTGCCAGCAGCGTCAGTAGTAGAGGGACAGGTTCCGGCCACGAGCAGTACTTC. The chain carries TRBV9 and TRBJ2-7, with 8 bases lining up with TRBD1. The germline gives CDR1 SGDLS, CDR2 YYNGEE. The trim removed 2 bases at V and 5 bases at J, leaving 18 bases unmatched. The CDR3 has 18 amino acids.

V gene TRBV11-1 combines with J gene TRBJ2-5, with 7 bases fitting TRBD1. The CDR3 is 14 residues long. Trimming took 5 bases from V and 3 from J; bases not matched to a gene: 6. Per the germline V gene, CDR1 is SGHAT and CDR2 is FQDESV (reference sequence). The CDR3 DNA reads as TGTGCCAGCAGCCGACAGGGCAGGGAAGAGACCCAGTACTTC. Translating it yields CASSRQGREETQYF.

V usage is TRBV28 and J usage is TRBJ2-7, with D possibly being TRBD1 (5 bases). V was clipped by 6 bases and J by 12 bases, with 12 bases between them. Germline loops: CDR1 MDHEN, CDR2 SYDVKM. This CDR3 contains 10 residues. CDR3 region: CASSQDKVYF. The CDR3 DNA reads as TGTGCCAGCAGCCAGGACAAGGTGTACTTC.

The chain links TRBV27 to TRBJ2-7, with 9 bases identical to TRBD2. The CDR3 has 15 amino acids. Trimming cost V 5 bases and J 2 bases; bases outside gene matches: 7. The germline V gene encodes CDR1 MNHEY and CDR2 SMNVEV (reference sequence). CDR3 protein: CASSQSRTSAYEQYF. The CDR3, as DNA: TGTGCCAGCAGTCAGTCGAGGACTAGCGCCTACGAGCAGTACTTC.

As to this clone: The junction differs from germline at one of its ends, possibly a read error. The chain links TRBV7-9 to TRBJ2-7; the D gene is possibly TRBD1 (5 bases). The germline gives CDR1 SEHNR, CDR2 FQNEAQ (reference sequence). The CDR3 spans 13 residues. CDR3 in amino acids: CSSSSVGHNEQYF. CDR3 nucleotide sequence: TGTTCCAGCAGCTCCGTGGGGCACAACGAGCAGTACTTC. The full variable domain, with the rest looked up from reference TRBV7-9 and TRBJ2-7, is DTGVSQNPRHKITKRGQNVTFRCDPISEHNRLYWYRQTLGQGPEFLTYFQNEAQLEKSRLLSDRFSAERPKGSFSTLEIQRTEQGDSAMYLCSSSSVGHNEQYFGPGTRLTVT.

The chain has TRBV30 and TRBJ2-2, with D unresolved. Trimming took 4 bases from V and 4 from J, leaving 10 bases between them. This CDR3 has 13 amino acids. Per the germline V gene, CDR1 is GTSNPN and CDR2 is SVGIG (reference sequence). This CDR3 reads CAWNMVSTGELFF. CDR3 nucleotide sequence: TGTGCCTGGAACATGGTCAGCACCGGGGAGCTGTTTTTT. The whole variable domain, remainder taken from reference TRBV30 and TRBJ2-2, is SQTIHQWPATLVQPVGSPLSLECTVEGTSNPNLYWYRQAAGRGLQLLFYSVGIGQISSEVPQNLSASRPQDRQFILSSKKLLLSDSGFYLCAWNMVSTGELFFGEGSRLTVL.

This chain links TRBV7-9 with TRBJ2-1; 9 bases fit TRBD2. J lost 7 bases, V lost 5 bases, and 18 bases had no gene match. The germline gives CDR1 SEHNR, CDR2 FQNEAQ (reference sequence). The CDR3 contains 18 residues. CDR3 residues: CASSPRLAANPGGNEQFF. The CDR3 nucleotides are TGTGCCAGCAGCCCGAGACTAGCGGCCAATCCGGGGGGGAATGAGCAGTTCTTC.

The chain has TRBV18 and TRBJ2-5, with 7 positions matching TRBD1. Trimming cost V 6 bases and J 4 bases; bases outside gene matches: 2. The CDR3 runs 12 residues. Germline CDR1 KGHSH, CDR2 LQKENI. CDR3: CASSSGGETQYF. The CDR3 region has the DNA TGTGCCAGCTCGTCAGGGGGAGAGACCCAGTACTTC.

The gene calls are TRBV27 and TRBJ1-2; the D gene is possibly TRBD1 (6 bases). CDR1 and CDR2 from the germline V gene are MNHEY and SMNVEV (reference sequence). Trimming pared 5 bases from V and 6 bases from J, leaving 16 bases between. There are 14 residues in the CDR3. The CDR3 loop is CASSAGGGLNGYTF. CDR3 coding DNA: TGTGCCAGCAGTGCCGGGGGGGGGCTGAATGGCTACACCTTC.

The V call is TRBV27, the J call TRBJ1-5, with no clear D. Germline lookup yields CDR1 MNHEY and CDR2 SMNVEV (reference sequence). Trimming removed 3 bases from V and 2 bases from J, with 8 bases in between. CDR3 length: 14 amino acids. The CDR3 protein is CASSFRGGNQPQHF. In nucleotides, the CDR3 is TGTGCCAGCAGTTTTCGGGGTGGCAATCAGCCCCAGCATTTT.

The chain combines TRBV7-2 with TRBJ2-1, with D tentatively TRBD1 (7 bases). Deletions cut 1 base from V and 6 bases from J, with 13 bases between. The CDR3 runs 15 residues. From germline, CDR1 is SGHTA and CDR2 FQGNSA. This chain's CDR3 is CASSLGQGGGNEQFF. As DNA, the CDR3 is TGTGCCAGCAGCTTAGGCCAGGGGGGAGGCAATGAGCAGTTCTTC.

The V call is TRBV5-4, the J call TRBJ2-6, with D perhaps TRBD1 (7 bases). V gave up 0 bases and J gave up 0 bases, with 16 bases separating them. Germline CDR1 is SGHNT and CDR2 is YYREEE (reference sequence). This CDR3 spans 19 amino acids. CDR3 DNA: TGTGCCAGCAGCTTGGCCGGAGTCAGGGGGGCCTCTGGGGCCAACGTCCTGACTTTC. It yields the protein CASSLAGVRGASGANVLTF.

The chain employs TRBV5-1 and TRBJ2-2, with a weak D call TRBD1 (6 bases). With 1 base removed from V and 5 bases from J, the gap between germline ends came to 12 bases. The length of the CDR3 is 15 residues. The V gene's germline CDR1 is SGHRS and CDR2 YFSETQ. CDR3 residues: CASSLSQGRTGELFF. As DNA, the CDR3 is TGCGCCAGCAGCTTGTCCCAGGGGCGGACCGGGGAGCTGTTTTTT.

The chain joins TRBV5-6 to TRBJ2-3; 9 nucleotides align to TRBD2. With V trimmed by 2 bases and J by 1 base, 14 bases remained unmatched. The CDR3 contains 19 residues. Germline V CDR1 and CDR2: SGHDT, YYEEEE. The CDR3 DNA sequence: TGTGCCAGCAGCTTAACCGGCGGGAGGGCCTTTTTCGGCACAGATACGCAGTATTTT. Translating it yields CASSLTGGRAFFGTDTQYF.

The rearrangement uses TRBV6-5 and TRBJ2-7; 7 nucleotides align to TRBD2. The CDR3 runs to 15 residues. Germline values: CDR1 MNHEY, CDR2 SVGAGI. V lost 0 bases, J lost 5 bases, and 7 bases stayed unmatched. CDR3 DNA sequence: TGTGCCAGCAGTTACTCCCCGGGACTATCCAACGAGCAGTACTTC. This sequence encodes CASSYSPGLSNEQYF.

The chain carries TRBV28 and TRBJ2-1; tentative D call: TRBD1 (6 bases). Germline CDR1 is MDHEN and CDR2 is SYDVKM. The CDR3 spans 15 residues. V lost 5 bases and J 10 bases, leaving 21 bases between the germline ends. The CDR3 sequence: CASSRTANPSSEQFF. The CDR3 coding sequence is TGTGCCAGCAGTAGGACAGCAAACCCCTCGTCGGAGCAGTTCTTC.

The chain uses TRBV15 and TRBJ2-1; TRBD2 matches 7 bases. V was pared by 1 base and J by 7 bases, with 4 bases of the junction left unmatched. Germline V lookup: CDR1 LNHNV, CDR2 YYDKDF (reference sequence). CDR3 length equals 14 residues. CDR3 amino acids: CATSRVAGNNEQFF. CDR3 sequence (DNA): TGTGCCACCAGCAGAGTAGCGGGTAATAATGAGCAGTTCTTC.